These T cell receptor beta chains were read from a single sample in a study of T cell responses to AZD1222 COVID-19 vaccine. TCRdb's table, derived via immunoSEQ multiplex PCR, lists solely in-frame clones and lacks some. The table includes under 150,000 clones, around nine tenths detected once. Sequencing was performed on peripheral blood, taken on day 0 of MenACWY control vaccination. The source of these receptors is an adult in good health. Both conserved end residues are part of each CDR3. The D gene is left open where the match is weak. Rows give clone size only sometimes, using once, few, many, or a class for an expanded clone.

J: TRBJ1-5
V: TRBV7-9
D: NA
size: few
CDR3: CASSFVGEGNQPQHF
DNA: TGTGCCAGCAGCTTCGTAGGGGAGGGAAACCAGCCCCAGCATTTT

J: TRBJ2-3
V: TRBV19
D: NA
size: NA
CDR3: CASSRASATDTQYF
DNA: TGTGCCAGTAGTAGAGCTAGCGCAACAGATACGCAGTATTTT

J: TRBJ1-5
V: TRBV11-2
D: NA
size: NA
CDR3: CASSLDGGFQPQHF
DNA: TGTGCCAGCAGCTTAGATGGAGGCTTTCAGCCCCAGCATTTT

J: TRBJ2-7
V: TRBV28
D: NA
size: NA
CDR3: CASSPMRGGLNEQYF
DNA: TGTGCCAGCAGCCCCATGAGGGGGGGCTTAAACGAGCAGTACTTC

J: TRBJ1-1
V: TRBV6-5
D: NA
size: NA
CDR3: CASSSALEMNTEAFF
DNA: TGTGCCAGCAGTTCCGCACTGGAAATGAACACTGAAGCTTTCTTT

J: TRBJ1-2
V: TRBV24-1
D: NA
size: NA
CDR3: CATSDNGHGYTF
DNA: TGTGCCACCAGTGATAATGGCCATGGCTACACCTTC

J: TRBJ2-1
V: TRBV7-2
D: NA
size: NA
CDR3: CASSLAWSSYNEQFF
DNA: TGTGCCAGCAGCTTAGCGTGGAGCTCCTACAATGAGCAGTTCTTC

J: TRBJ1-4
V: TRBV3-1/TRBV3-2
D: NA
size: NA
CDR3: CASSRQVANEKLFF
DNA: TGTGCCAGCAGCCGACAGGTAGCTAATGAAAAACTGTTTTTT

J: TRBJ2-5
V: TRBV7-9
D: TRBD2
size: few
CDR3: CASSLARLSGRVQETQYF
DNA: TGTGCCAGCAGCTTAGCTCGGCTAAGCGGGAGGGTTCAAGAGACCCAGTACTTC

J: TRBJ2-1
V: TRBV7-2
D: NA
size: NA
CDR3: CASSLSSRGGEQFF
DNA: TGTGCCAGCAGCTTAAGCTCACGAGGCGGTGAGCAGTTCTTC

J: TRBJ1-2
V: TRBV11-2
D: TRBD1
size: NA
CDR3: CASSATGDGYTF
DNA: TGTGCCAGCAGCGCGACAGGGGACGGCTACACCTTC

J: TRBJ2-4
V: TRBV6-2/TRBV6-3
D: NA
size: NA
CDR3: CASSLDPWRILAKNIQYF
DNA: TGTGCCAGCAGTTTGGACCCTTGGCGGATCTTAGCCAAAAACATTCAGTACTTC

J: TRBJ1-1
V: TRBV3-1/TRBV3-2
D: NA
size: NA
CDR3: CASSQNQGRTEAFF
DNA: TGTGCCAGCAGCCAAAATCAGGGGAGGACTGAAGCTTTCTTT

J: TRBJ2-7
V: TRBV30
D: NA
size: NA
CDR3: CAWSQQIDYEQYF
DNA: TGTGCCTGGAGTCAACAGATCGATTACGAGCAGTACTTC

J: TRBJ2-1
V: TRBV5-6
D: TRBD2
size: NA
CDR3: CASSETGLAGREQFF
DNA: TGTGCCAGCAGCGAAACGGGACTAGCGGGAAGAGAGCAGTTCTTC

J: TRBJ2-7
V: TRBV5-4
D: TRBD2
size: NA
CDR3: CASSLLAGTSYEQYF
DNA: TGTGCCAGCAGCTTGTTAGCGGGGACCTCCTACGAGCAGTACTTC

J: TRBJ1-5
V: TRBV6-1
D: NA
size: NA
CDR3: CASSDIFQPQHF
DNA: TGTGCCAGCAGTGACATTTTTCAGCCCCAGCATTTT

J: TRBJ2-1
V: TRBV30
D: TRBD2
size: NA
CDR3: CAWSPGLAGEQFF
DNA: TGTGCCTGGAGTCCGGGACTAGCGGGTGAGCAGTTCTTC

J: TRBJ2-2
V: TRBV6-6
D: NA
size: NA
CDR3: CASSSPGQVTGELFF
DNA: TGTGCCAGCAGTTCCCCGGGACAAGTAACCGGGGAGCTGTTTTTT

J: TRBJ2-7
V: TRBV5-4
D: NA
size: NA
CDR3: CASSPAWGSTSYEQYF
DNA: TGTGCCAGCAGCCCCGCGTGGGGCAGTACCTCCTACGAGCAGTACTTC

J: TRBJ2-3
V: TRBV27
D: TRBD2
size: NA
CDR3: CASSFTGLANTDTQYF
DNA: TGTGCCAGCAGTTTCACCGGACTAGCGAACACAGATACGCAGTATTTT

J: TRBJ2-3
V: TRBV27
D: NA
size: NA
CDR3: CASSLNGRPDTQYF
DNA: TGTGCCAGCAGTCTAAACGGGCGGCCAGATACGCAGTATTTT

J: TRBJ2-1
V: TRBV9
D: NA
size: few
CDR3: CASSVVSRENEQFF
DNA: TGTGCCAGCAGCGTAGTGTCCAGGGAGAATGAGCAGTTCTTC

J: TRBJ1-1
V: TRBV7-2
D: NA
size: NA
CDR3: CASSAGRVGGTEAFF
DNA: TGTGCCAGCAGCGCAGGCAGGGTGGGCGGAACTGAAGCTTTCTTT

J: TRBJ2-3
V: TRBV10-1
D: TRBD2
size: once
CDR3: CCQAGVGLDTQYF
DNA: TGCTGTCAAGCGGGAGTCGGGCTGGATACGCAGTATTTT

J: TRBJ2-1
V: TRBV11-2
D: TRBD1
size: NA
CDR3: CASRGIPRDRGHNEQFF
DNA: TGTGCCAGCAGGGGAATTCCTCGGGACAGGGGTCACAATGAGCAGTTCTTC

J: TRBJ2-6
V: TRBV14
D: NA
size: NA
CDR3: CASSPNGGTDNSGANVLTF
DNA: TGTGCCAGCAGCCCGAATGGGGGGACAGATAACTCTGGGGCCAACGTCCTGACTTTC

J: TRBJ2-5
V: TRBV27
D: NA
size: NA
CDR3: CASSSWGAGGGETQYF
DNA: TGTGCCAGCAGCTCCTGGGGGGCCGGTGGCGGAGAGACCCAGTACTTC

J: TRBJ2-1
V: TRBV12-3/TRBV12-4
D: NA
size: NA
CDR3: CASRSAGNEQFF
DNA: TGTGCCAGCAGATCTGCGGGCAATGAGCAGTTCTTC

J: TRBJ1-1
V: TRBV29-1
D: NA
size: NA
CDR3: CSVAPGGVEAFF
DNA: TGCAGCGTTGCTCCCGGTGGAGTTGAAGCTTTCTTT

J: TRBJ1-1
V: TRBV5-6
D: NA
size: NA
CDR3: CASSRGSTEAFF
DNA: TGTGCCAGCAGTCGGGGATCCACTGAAGCTTTCTTT

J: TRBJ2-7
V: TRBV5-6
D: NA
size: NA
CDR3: CASSLAKSRGDYEQYF
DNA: TGTGCCAGCAGCTTGGCCAAGTCCAGGGGGGACTACGAGCAGTACTTC

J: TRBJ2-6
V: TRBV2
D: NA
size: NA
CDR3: CASSERSGANVLTF
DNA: TGTGCCAGCAGTGAGAGGTCTGGGGCCAACGTCCTGACTTTC

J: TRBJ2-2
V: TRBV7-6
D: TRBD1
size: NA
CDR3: CASSLWGQGIGELFF
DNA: TGTGCCAGCAGCTTATGGGGACAGGGAATCGGGGAGCTGTTTTTT

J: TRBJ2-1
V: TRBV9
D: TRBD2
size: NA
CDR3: CASSVETSGYNEQFF
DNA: TGTGCCAGCAGCGTAGAGACTAGCGGGTACAATGAGCAGTTCTTC

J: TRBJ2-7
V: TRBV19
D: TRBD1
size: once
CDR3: CASSISGTEVYEQYF
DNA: TGTGCCAGTAGTATCTCCGGGACAGAGGTCTACGAGCAGTACTTC

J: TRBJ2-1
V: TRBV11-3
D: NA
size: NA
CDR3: CASNTRGLDNEQFF
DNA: TGTGCCAGCAACACCAGGGGTCTGGACAATGAGCAGTTCTTC

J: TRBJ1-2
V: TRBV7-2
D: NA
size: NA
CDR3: CASSNGFTTRFYGYTF
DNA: TGTGCCAGCAGCAACGGTTTCACAACTCGGTTCTATGGCTACACCTTC

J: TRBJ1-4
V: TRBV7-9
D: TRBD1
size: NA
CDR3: CASSPGQAKLFF
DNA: TGTGCCAGCAGCCCCGGACAGGCGAAACTGTTTTTT

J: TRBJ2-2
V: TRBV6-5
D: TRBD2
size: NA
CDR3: CASSYSGATGELFF
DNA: TGTGCCAGCAGTTACAGCGGGGCCACCGGGGAGCTGTTTTTT